This T cell receptor (beta chain) was sequenced for a study of spatial heterogeneity in lung cancer. Study as a whole: More than 9.5 raw reads, on average, carried each unique TCR and UMI combination. General study points: Blood showed ubiquitous tumor TCRs more often at resection than at routine follow-up.

Time point defined: sample taken at primary tumor resection. Tumor, nontumor lung or frozen PBMC supplied whole RNA that was sequenced unsorted. The donors comprised some 72 untreated early-stage non-small cell lung cancer patients. Every cDNA TCR molecule received its own unique molecular identifier. TCRdb processed the 5' RACE reads anew with MiXCR; each CDR3 protein has one entry. The sample shows 5,000 to 5,500 distinct CDR3 sequences, roughly 35% of them seen only once. V lost 1 base and J 3 bases, leaving 14 bases between the germline ends. The length of the CDR3 is 15 residues. Germline V gene lookup returns CDR1 DFQATT and CDR2 SNEGSKA (reference sequence). This clonotype was found a few times. What it recognizes is unknown. The library was built for alpha chains, so this beta chain is an off-target read and its size means little.

This clonotype originated in a female donor with early-stage non-small cell lung cancer. The rearrangement uses TRBV20-1 and TRBJ2-3, with unresolved D. This specimen was PBMCs, taken at surgery. The DNA of the CDR3 is TGCAGTGCTAGAGCGGCCAGAGGAGCAACAGATACGCAGTATTTT. Its translation: CSARAARGATDTQYF.